This T cell receptor beta chain was identified during a study of blood T cell repertoires in COVID-19. Study-wide background: Whether acute or convalescent, the COVID-19 samples came from the United States, Italy and Spain. Sample material is recorded as cDNA or gDNA derived from T cells, B-cell-depleted T cells, or PBMCs.

Germline V lookup: CDR1 SNHLY, CDR2 FYNNEI. The CDR3 extends over 18 amino acids. V was shortened by 4 bases and J by 0 bases, with 19 bases between the two germline ends. In the source study's methods: Reference gene primers were amplified, and this amplification served to estimate nucleated cell counts. Profiled with immunoSEQ multiplex PCR; TCRdb holds only in-frame clones, not every one. V and J calls and clone size are copied from that table; D and trimming were computed from the DNA. This table has around 250,000 clones, approximately 78% appearing once. Sequenced sample: peripheral blood. This receptor was taken from a woman aged 18-35 years with acute or convalescent COVID-19. This chain uses TRBV2 with TRBJ1-5, with TRBD1 as a possible D gene (5 bases). The CDR3 loop reads CASSVGVGQSNSNQPQHF. Here the CDR3 DNA reads TGTGCCAGCAGTGTAGGGGTGGGGCAGTCAAATAGCAATCAGCCCCAGCATTTT.